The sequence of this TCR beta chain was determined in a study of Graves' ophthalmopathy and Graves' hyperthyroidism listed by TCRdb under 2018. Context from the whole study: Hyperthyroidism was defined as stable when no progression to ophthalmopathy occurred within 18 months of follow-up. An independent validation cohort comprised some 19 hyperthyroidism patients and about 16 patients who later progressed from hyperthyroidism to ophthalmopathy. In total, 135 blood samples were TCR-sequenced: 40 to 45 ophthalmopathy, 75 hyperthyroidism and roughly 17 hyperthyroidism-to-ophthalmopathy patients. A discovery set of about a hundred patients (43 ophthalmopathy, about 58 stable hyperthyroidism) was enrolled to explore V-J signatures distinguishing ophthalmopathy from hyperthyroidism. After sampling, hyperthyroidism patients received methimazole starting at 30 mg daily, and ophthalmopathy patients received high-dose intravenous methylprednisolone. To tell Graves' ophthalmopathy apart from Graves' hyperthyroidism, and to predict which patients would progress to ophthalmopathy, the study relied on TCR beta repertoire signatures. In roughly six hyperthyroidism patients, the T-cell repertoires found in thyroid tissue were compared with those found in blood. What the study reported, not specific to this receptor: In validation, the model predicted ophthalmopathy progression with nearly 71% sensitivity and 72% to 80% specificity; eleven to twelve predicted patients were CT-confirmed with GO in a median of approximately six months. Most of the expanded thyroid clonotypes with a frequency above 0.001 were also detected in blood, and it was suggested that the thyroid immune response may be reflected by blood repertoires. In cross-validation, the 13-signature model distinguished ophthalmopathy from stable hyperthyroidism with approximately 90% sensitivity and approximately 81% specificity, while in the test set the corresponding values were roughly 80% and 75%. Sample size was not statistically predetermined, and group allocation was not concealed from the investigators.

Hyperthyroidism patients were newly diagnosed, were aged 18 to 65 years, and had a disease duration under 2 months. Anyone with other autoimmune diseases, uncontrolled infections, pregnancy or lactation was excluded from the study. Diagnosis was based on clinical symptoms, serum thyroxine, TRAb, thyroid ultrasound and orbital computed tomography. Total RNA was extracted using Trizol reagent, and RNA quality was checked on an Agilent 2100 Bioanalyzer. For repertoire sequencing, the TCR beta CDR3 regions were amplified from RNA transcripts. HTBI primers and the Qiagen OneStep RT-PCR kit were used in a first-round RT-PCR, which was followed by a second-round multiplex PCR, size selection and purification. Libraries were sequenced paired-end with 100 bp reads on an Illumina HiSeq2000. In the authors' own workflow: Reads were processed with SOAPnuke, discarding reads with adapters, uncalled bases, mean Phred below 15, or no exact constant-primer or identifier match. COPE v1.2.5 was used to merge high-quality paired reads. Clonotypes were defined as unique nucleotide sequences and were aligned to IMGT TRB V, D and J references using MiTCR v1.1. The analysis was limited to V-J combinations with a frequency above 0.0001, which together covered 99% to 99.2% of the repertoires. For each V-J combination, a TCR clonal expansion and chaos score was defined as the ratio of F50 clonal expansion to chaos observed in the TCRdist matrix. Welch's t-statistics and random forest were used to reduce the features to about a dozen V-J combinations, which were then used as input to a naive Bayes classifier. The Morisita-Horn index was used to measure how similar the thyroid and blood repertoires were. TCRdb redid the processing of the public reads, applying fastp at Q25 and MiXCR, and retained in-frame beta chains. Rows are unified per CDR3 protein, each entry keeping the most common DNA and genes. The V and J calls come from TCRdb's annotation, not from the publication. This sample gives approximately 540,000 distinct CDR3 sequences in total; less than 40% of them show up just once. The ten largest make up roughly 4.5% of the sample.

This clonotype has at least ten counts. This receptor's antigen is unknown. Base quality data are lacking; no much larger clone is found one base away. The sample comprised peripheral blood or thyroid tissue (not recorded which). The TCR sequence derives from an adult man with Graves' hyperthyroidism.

The DNA is as follows: TGTGCCAGCAGTCTCGGTAGCTGGGAACAGGGCGAGGTC. Its translation reads: CASSLGSWEQGEV. The sequence joins TRBV7-9 to TRBJ2-7; TRBD1 is a weak D gene call, 6 bases matching. The CDR3 sequence holds 13 residues, the cysteine and valine included. Here the CDR3 DNA is all that survives: 39 bases in frame from base 1. The germline V gene (reference sequence) specifies SEHNR as CDR1 and FQNEAQ as CDR2.